This T cell receptor (beta chain) was identified during a study of beta chain features in type 1 diabetes. V was pared by 4 bases and J by 7 bases, with 10 bases of the junction left unmatched. Germline lookup yields CDR1 SGHKS and CDR2 YYEKEE (reference sequence). This CDR3 has 14 amino acids. Overall study findings and caveats: Sequencing of cDNA might inflate the share of cells that strongly express TCR. In type 1 diabetes patients, VDJ junctions had fewer insertions; deletions at these junctions were more frequent.

Concerning this clone itself: Its antigen is still unknown.

In total, each donor contributed a single heparinised blood draw that averaged approximately 120 mL. As every portion of the isolated RNA was reverse transcribed, the sequencing read expressed TCRB transcripts. Method: immunoSEQ multiplex PCR; TCRdb's copy keeps in-frame clones and lacks some. The table includes roughly 610,000 clones, less than 20% detected once. This sequence originates from a young man in good health. The rearrangement uses TRBV5-5 and TRBJ1-2; 7 nucleotides line up with TRBD1. The source material was naive CD4+ T cells from blood. The CDR3 DNA reads TGTGCCAGCAGCATACGGGACAGCTTCTCTGGCTACACCTTC. Amino acids: CASSIRDSFSGYTF.